This record looks at one T cell receptor (beta chain) sequence and its context. Original analysis: Reference gene primer amplification gave estimated nucleated cell counts. Assay used: immunoSEQ multiplex PCR; TCRdb lists only in-frame clones, some missing. Clone size and V and J calls were adopted from that table, with D and trimming inferred from the DNA. The table has approximately 36,000 clones, around four fifths seen once. The source of the sample is a study of blood T cell repertoires in COVID-19. The V and J ends lost 4 bases and 4 bases, in that order; junction bases with no gene match: 10. Germline V gives CDR1 MGHRA, CDR2 YSYEKL. The CDR3 has 16 amino acids.

J is TRBJ2-5 and V is TRBV4-1, with 9 nucleotides matching TRBD1. Sequencing input: peripheral blood. The clonotype was recovered from a man in his fifties or sixties with COVID-19, enrolled during active disease. CDR3 DNA sequence: TGCGCCAGCAGCCGAGGGTGGGACAGGGTAGCAGAGACCCAGTACTTC. Translating gives CASSRGWDRVAETQYF.